These T cell receptor beta chains were read from a single sample in a study of T cells after yellow fever vaccination. TCRdb ran MiXCR on the 5' RACE reads and lists one entry per CDR3 protein. Of 250,000 or so distinct CDR3 sequences listed, roughly 7.2% are singletons. Sample: CD4+ T cells sorted from PBMCs, taken 15 days after the yellow fever booster vaccination. The receptors originated from a man between 25 and 39 years old who received the YFV17D yellow fever vaccine. Both conserved end residues are part of each CDR3. Fields, in order: clone size, D gene, V gene, J gene, CDR3 DNA, CDR3 protein. D genes are given only for firm matches. Some rows mark clone size as missing; the rest say once, few, many or name a class of expanded clone.

clone size: -
D gene: TRBD1
V gene: TRBV5-1
J gene: TRBJ1-2
CDR3 DNA: TGCGCCAGCAGCTCTTTGGGACAGGGGCATGGCTACACCTTC
CDR3 protein: CASSSLGQGHGYTF

clone size: many
D gene: -
V gene: TRBV20-1
J gene: TRBJ2-5
CDR3 DNA: TGCAGTGCTAGAGCCCCAGGGACCCAGGGCTGGACCCAGTACTTC
CDR3 protein: CSARAPGTQGWTQYF

clone size: many
D gene: -
V gene: TRBV20-1
J gene: TRBJ1-4
CDR3 DNA: TGCAGTGCTAGAGATTGGGGGGCGGGTAATGAAAAACTGTTTTTT
CDR3 protein: CSARDWGAGNEKLFF

clone size: -
D gene: TRBD2
V gene: TRBV12-3/TRBV12-4
J gene: TRBJ2-5
CDR3 DNA: TGTGCCAGCAGGTCTTCGGGGGGGGGGCTGGGGACCCAGTACTTC
CDR3 protein: CASRSSGGGLGTQYF

clone size: many
D gene: -
V gene: TRBV7-3
J gene: TRBJ2-7
CDR3 DNA: TGTGCCAGCAGCTTAGCAGGGAAGAGGGAGCAGTACTTC
CDR3 protein: CASSLAGKREQYF

clone size: few
D gene: TRBD1
V gene: TRBV25-1
J gene: TRBJ2-7
CDR3 DNA: TGTGCCAGCAGGGGGACAGGGACCTACGAGCAGTACTTC
CDR3 protein: CASRGTGTYEQYF

clone size: -
D gene: -
V gene: TRBV12-3/TRBV12-4
J gene: TRBJ2-7
CDR3 DNA: TGTGCCAGCATTTTAAGTCCGCTAAGATACGAGCAGTACTTC
CDR3 protein: CASILSPLRYEQYF

clone size: -
D gene: -
V gene: TRBV6-2/TRBV6-3
J gene: TRBJ2-1
CDR3 DNA: TGTGCCAGCAGTTACTATGGGCCCAAAGAGCAGTTCTTC
CDR3 protein: CASSYYGPKEQFF

clone size: many
D gene: TRBD2
V gene: TRBV5-1
J gene: TRBJ2-7
CDR3 DNA: TGCGCCAGCAGCAAAGCGGGGTCCTACGAGCAGTACTTC
CDR3 protein: CASSKAGSYEQYF

clone size: -
D gene: -
V gene: TRBV5-1
J gene: TRBJ1-2
CDR3 DNA: TGCGCCAGCAGCTTATCGGGACCTAACTATGGCTACACCTTC
CDR3 protein: CASSLSGPNYGYTF

clone size: -
D gene: -
V gene: TRBV12-3/TRBV12-4
J gene: TRBJ2-3
CDR3 DNA: TGTGCCTCGGGGCAAACGAACACAGATACGCAGTATTTT
CDR3 protein: CASGQTNTDTQYF

clone size: few
D gene: -
V gene: TRBV19
J gene: TRBJ1-5
CDR3 DNA: TGTGCCAGTAACTCCCCGTCAGGGGCCGGGGATCAGCCCCAGCATTTT
CDR3 protein: CASNSPSGAGDQPQHF

clone size: -
D gene: -
V gene: TRBV20-1
J gene: TRBJ2-5
CDR3 DNA: TGCAGTGCAACAGCCCATAGCGGCCAAGAGACCCAGTACTTC
CDR3 protein: CSATAHSGQETQYF

clone size: few
D gene: -
V gene: TRBV20-1
J gene: TRBJ2-3
CDR3 DNA: TGCAGTGCTAGACGAGGCCCCGTTTCAGATACGCAGTATTTT
CDR3 protein: CSARRGPVSDTQYF

clone size: few
D gene: -
V gene: TRBV6-5
J gene: TRBJ2-2
CDR3 DNA: TGTGCCAGCAGTTATCTGAACACCGGGGAGCTGTTTTTT
CDR3 protein: CASSYLNTGELFF

clone size: many
D gene: -
V gene: TRBV23-1
J gene: TRBJ2-5
CDR3 DNA: TGCGCCAGCAGTCTTTTCACGGGCGAGACCCAGTACTTC
CDR3 protein: CASSLFTGETQYF

clone size: -
D gene: TRBD1
V gene: TRBV20-1
J gene: TRBJ2-7
CDR3 DNA: TGCGGTGCCGCCCCGGGACAGGGTCCCTACGAGCAGTACTTC
CDR3 protein: CGAAPGQGPYEQYF

clone size: -
D gene: -
V gene: TRBV7-2
J gene: TRBJ2-5
CDR3 DNA: TGTGCCAGCAGCGGCGTGGGGTCCTGGGAGACCCAGTACTTC
CDR3 protein: CASSGVGSWETQYF

clone size: few
D gene: -
V gene: TRBV7-2
J gene: TRBJ2-1
CDR3 DNA: TGTGCCAGCAGCTTAGCCCCGCGGGGAAGCTCCTACAATGAGCAGTTCTTC
CDR3 protein: CASSLAPRGSSYNEQFF

clone size: -
D gene: TRBD2
V gene: TRBV5-1
J gene: TRBJ2-5
CDR3 DNA: TGCGCCAGCAGTCCCGGGACTAGTACTCGAGAGACCCAGTACTTC
CDR3 protein: CASSPGTSTRETQYF

clone size: many
D gene: -
V gene: TRBV20-1
J gene: TRBJ2-1
CDR3 DNA: TGCAGTGCTAGGGGCAGGGGACTGTACAATGAGCAGTTCTTC
CDR3 protein: CSARGRGLYNEQFF

clone size: few
D gene: TRBD2
V gene: TRBV7-6
J gene: TRBJ2-1
CDR3 DNA: TGTGCCAGCAGCTTAGGGGCTAGCGGGGGCTACAATGAGCAGTTCTTC
CDR3 protein: CASSLGASGGYNEQFF

clone size: -
D gene: TRBD1
V gene: TRBV18
J gene: TRBJ2-7
CDR3 DNA: TGTGCCAGCTCACCGGGACAGGGTTATGGGGAGCAGTACTTC
CDR3 protein: CASSPGQGYGEQYF

clone size: -
D gene: -
V gene: TRBV5-1
J gene: TRBJ2-7
CDR3 DNA: TGCGCCAGCAGCCCAAAGATTACAGGGATTCCCTACGAGCAGTACTTC
CDR3 protein: CASSPKITGIPYEQYF

clone size: few
D gene: -
V gene: TRBV6-2/TRBV6-3
J gene: TRBJ1-1
CDR3 DNA: TGTGCCAGCAATAATCACGGGACCCAGAACACTGAAGCTTTCTTT
CDR3 protein: CASNNHGTQNTEAFF

clone size: many
D gene: TRBD2
V gene: TRBV2
J gene: TRBJ2-3
CDR3 DNA: TGTGCCAGCAGGGGACTAGCGGGGCGCACAGATACGCAGTATTTT
CDR3 protein: CASRGLAGRTDTQYF

clone size: few
D gene: -
V gene: TRBV19
J gene: TRBJ2-1
CDR3 DNA: TGTGCCAGCCGGTCCCCCTCTAACAATGAGCAGTTCTTC
CDR3 protein: CASRSPSNNEQFF

clone size: many
D gene: TRBD2
V gene: TRBV3-1
J gene: TRBJ2-7
CDR3 DNA: TGTGCCAGCAGCCAAGCCGGGACTAGCGGGAGTAACGAGCAGTACTTC
CDR3 protein: CASSQAGTSGSNEQYF

clone size: -
D gene: -
V gene: TRBV7-3
J gene: TRBJ2-7
CDR3 DNA: TGTGCCAGCAGCTTACGCCCGGGAGATGCCTACGAGCAGTACTTC
CDR3 protein: CASSLRPGDAYEQYF

clone size: many
D gene: -
V gene: TRBV24-1
J gene: TRBJ2-3
CDR3 DNA: TGTGCCACCAGTGAGGGTCTAAGGAGCGGGAGCACAGATACGCAGTATTTT
CDR3 protein: CATSEGLRSGSTDTQYF

clone size: -
D gene: -
V gene: TRBV10-3
J gene: TRBJ2-1
CDR3 DNA: TGTGCCACCGGCAACCGCCAGACTGGCCCAAGTTACAATGAGCAGTTCTTC
CDR3 protein: CATGNRQTGPSYNEQFF

clone size: many
D gene: -
V gene: TRBV6-1
J gene: TRBJ1-1
CDR3 DNA: TGTGCCAGCACGCTCCCGGGGACTGAAGCTTTCTTT
CDR3 protein: CASTLPGTEAFF

clone size: -
D gene: TRBD2
V gene: TRBV5-1
J gene: TRBJ2-3
CDR3 DNA: TGCGCCAGCAGCCCCCCAGGAGCGGGAGAAGATACGCAGTATTTT
CDR3 protein: CASSPPGAGEDTQYF

clone size: -
D gene: -
V gene: TRBV5-5
J gene: TRBJ2-5
CDR3 DNA: TGTGCCAGCAGCTTGGCGGCAGGGACTCGGGAGACCCAGTACTTC
CDR3 protein: CASSLAAGTRETQYF

clone size: -
D gene: -
V gene: TRBV7-2
J gene: TRBJ2-7
CDR3 DNA: TGTGCCAGCAGCTTAAGGGCAGGGCCCTACGAGCAGTACTTC
CDR3 protein: CASSLRAGPYEQYF

clone size: many
D gene: -
V gene: TRBV7-8
J gene: TRBJ1-4
CDR3 DNA: TGTGCCAGCAGCTTAGTCCTTCAGGGTGGAACTAATGAAAAACTGTTTTTT
CDR3 protein: CASSLVLQGGTNEKLFF

clone size: many
D gene: TRBD1
V gene: TRBV5-5
J gene: TRBJ2-1
CDR3 DNA: TGTGCCAGCAGCACCCGGACAGGACCAAGCTCCTACAATGAGCAGTTCTTC
CDR3 protein: CASSTRTGPSSYNEQFF

clone size: -
D gene: -
V gene: TRBV7-2
J gene: TRBJ2-1
CDR3 DNA: TGTGCCAGCAGCTTAATCCCAAGCTCCTACAATGAGCAGTTCTTC
CDR3 protein: CASSLIPSSYNEQFF

clone size: -
D gene: TRBD2
V gene: TRBV20-1
J gene: TRBJ2-1
CDR3 DNA: TGCAGTGCGCCGGGACTAGGAGAAGAGCAGTTCTTC
CDR3 protein: CSAPGLGEEQFF

clone size: -
D gene: -
V gene: TRBV12-3/TRBV12-4
J gene: TRBJ1-1
CDR3 DNA: TGTGCCAGCAGTTCTCAGGGTACCCTCGAAGCTTTCTTT
CDR3 protein: CASSSQGTLEAFF

clone size: many
D gene: TRBD2
V gene: TRBV20-1
J gene: TRBJ2-3
CDR3 DNA: TGCAGTGCTTATACTAGCGGCACAGATACGCAGTATTTT
CDR3 protein: CSAYTSGTDTQYF

clone size: -
D gene: -
V gene: TRBV15
J gene: TRBJ2-1
CDR3 DNA: TGTGCCACCAGCAGAACCACGATCGGAAGAACTGGGGAGCAGTTCTTC
CDR3 protein: CATSRTTIGRTGEQFF